The rows below give T cell receptor beta chains drawn from one sample of a study of blood T cell repertoires in COVID-19. The method was immunoSEQ multiplex PCR; TCRdb's version includes in-frame clones alone and lacks a portion of them. The sample lists fewer than 55,000 clones, 84% occurring once. The sequencing input was peripheral blood. These receptors all stem from a man aged 50-59 years with acute or convalescent COVID-19. Both conserved end residues are part of each CDR3. The order of the fields is V gene, J gene, D gene, clone size, CDR3 protein, CDR3 DNA. A D gene is named only where the DNA matches it firmly. Clone size is not always given. Where it is, it says once, few, many or a class for expanded clones.

TRBV20-1,TRBJ1-1,NA,few,CSARYDREAFF,TGCAGTGCTAGATATGACAGGGAAGCTTTCTTT
TRBV5-4,TRBJ2-6,TRBD1,NA,CASSQYRGASGANVLTF,TGTGCCAGCAGCCAGTACAGGGGGGCATCTGGGGCCAACGTCCTGACTTTC
TRBV30,TRBJ1-2,NA,NA,CAWSAGQLGYTF,TGTGCCTGGAGTGCCGGACAGCTTGGCTACACCTTC
TRBV9,TRBJ1-1,NA,NA,CASSPRVGTEAFF,TGTGCCAGCAGCCCCAGGGTAGGGACTGAAGCTTTCTTT
TRBV6-6,TRBJ2-1,TRBD2,NA,CASSSHSGKSYNEQFF,TGTGCCAGCAGTTCCCATAGCGGGAAAAGCTACAATGAGCAGTTCTTC
TRBV19,TRBJ2-1,TRBD2,NA,CASSATSGSVYNEQFF,TGTGCCAGTAGTGCAACTAGCGGGAGCGTCTACAATGAGCAGTTCTTC
TRBV7-7,TRBJ2-7,NA,NA,CASSLASGVTYEQYF,TGTGCTAGCAGCTTAGCGTCAGGGGTAACCTACGAGCAGTACTTC
TRBV5-4,TRBJ1-5,NA,NA,CASSLGEGAQHF,TGTGCCAGCAGCTTGGGGGAAGGGGCCCAGCATTTT
TRBV9,TRBJ1-2,TRBD1,NA,CASSVRTPRGLDGYTF,TGTGCCAGCAGCGTCCGGACACCCAGGGGGTTAGATGGCTACACCTTC
TRBV19,TRBJ1-6,TRBD1,once,CASTRGVSPLHF,TGTGCCAGTACCAGGGGGGTTTCACCCCTCCACTTT
TRBV6-1,TRBJ2-7,TRBD1,NA,CASSEVGTGGTYEQYF,TGTGCCAGCAGTGAAGTGGGGACAGGGGGAACCTACGAGCAGTACTTC
TRBV5-1,TRBJ2-3,NA,NA,CASSLAGARGTDTQYF,TGCGCCAGCAGCTTGGCAGGGGCGCGGGGCACAGATACGCAGTATTTT
TRBV18,TRBJ1-1,TRBD1,NA,CASSIKAGQGGEAFF,TGTGCCAGCTCAATAAAGGCGGGACAGGGAGGTGAAGCTTTCTTT
TRBV11-3,TRBJ2-4,TRBD1,NA,CASSPGGNIQYF,TGTGCCAGCAGCCCAGGGGGAAACATTCAGTACTTC
TRBV6-5,TRBJ1-4,NA,NA,CASRTGGAMLFF,TGTGCCAGCAGAACGGGGGGGGCTATGCTGTTTTTT
TRBV9,TRBJ1-1,NA,NA,CASSAGNTITEAFF,TGTGCCAGCAGCGCCGGGAATACCATCACTGAAGCTTTCTTT